Listed below are T cell receptor beta chains from one sample, sequenced in a study of T cell responses to AZD1222 COVID-19 vaccine. TCRdb's copy holds only in-frame clones and misses some; the assay was immunoSEQ multiplex PCR. This sample has some 120,000 clones; 85% to 95% occur once, and the top ten carry under 3.5%. The specimen was peripheral blood, collected on day 0 of AZD1222 vaccination. These receptors all stem from an adult in good health. CDR3s include the opening cysteine and the closing phenylalanine or tryptophan. Each record gives: clone size, D gene, V gene, J gene, CDR3 protein, CDR3 DNA. The D gene is left open where the match is weak. Clone size, where shown, is once, few, many, or a class for clones that have expanded.

.,.,TRBV29-1,TRBJ1-1,CSVLDSYTEAFF,TGCAGCGTCCTCGACAGCTACACTGAAGCTTTCTTT
once,.,TRBV28,TRBJ1-3,CASSPETAGNTIYF,TGTGCCAGCAGCCCAGAGACAGCCGGAAACACCATATATTTT
.,TRBD2,TRBV6-5,TRBJ2-7,CASRVSSGSYEQYF,TGTGCCAGCAGGGTTTCTAGCGGGAGCTACGAGCAGTACTTC
.,TRBD1,TRBV27,TRBJ1-5,CASRRGQGLGGEYSPQHF,TGTGCCAGCAGGCGAGGACAGGGACTGGGTGGGGAATATAGTCCCCAGCATTTT
.,.,TRBV5-1,TRBJ2-7,CASSYATGMVYEQYF,TGCGCCAGCAGCTATGCCACAGGGATGGTCTACGAGCAGTACTTC
.,.,TRBV9,TRBJ2-3,CASTASREQLRGDTQYF,TGTGCCAGCACCGCTAGCCGGGAGCAGTTAAGGGGAGATACGCAGTATTTT
.,.,TRBV4-1,TRBJ2-1,CASSQHGTYNEQFF,TGCGCCAGCAGCCAACACGGGACCTACAATGAGCAGTTCTTC
.,TRBD1,TRBV4-1,TRBJ1-2,CASSQERQGANGYTF,TGCGCCAGCAGCCAAGAAAGACAGGGGGCGAATGGCTACACCTTC
.,.,TRBV30,TRBJ2-7,CAWRASFEQYF,TGTGCCTGGAGGGCCAGCTTCGAGCAGTACTTC
once,.,TRBV29-1,TRBJ1-2,CSVGRGDGYTF,TGCAGCGTTGGACGGGGAGATGGCTACACCTTC
.,.,TRBV20-1,TRBJ2-3,CSAMVADTQYF,TGCAGTGCTATGGTAGCGGATACGCAGTATTTT
.,.,TRBV6-5,TRBJ1-3,CASSPGGGSGNTIYF,TGTGCCAGCAGCCCCGGGGGCGGGAGTGGAAACACCATATATTTT
.,.,TRBV2,TRBJ2-5,CASSVQGFQETQYF,TGTGCCAGCAGTGTACAGGGCTTCCAAGAGACCCAGTACTTC
.,.,TRBV27,TRBJ2-1,CASSLGYSYNEQFF,TGTGCCAGCAGTTTGGGCTACTCCTACAATGAGCAGTTCTTC
once,TRBD2,TRBV10-2,TRBJ2-5,CASSESEREGRETQYF,TGCGCCAGCAGTGAGTCAGAACGGGAGGGCCGGGAGACCCAGTACTTC
.,.,TRBV18,TRBJ2-3,CASSPPNTQYF,TGTGCCAGCTCACCCCCAAATACGCAGTATTTT
.,.,TRBV7-9,TRBJ2-5,CASSPLPRDFQETQYF,TGTGCCAGCAGCCCTCTACCGCGGGACTTCCAAGAGACCCAGTACTTC
.,.,TRBV6-5,TRBJ2-1,CASSYSVGETYNEQFF,TGTGCCAGCAGTTACTCCGTTGGGGAGACCTACAATGAGCAGTTCTTC
.,.,TRBV6-5,TRBJ1-5,CASSYSGGSNQPQHF,TGTGCCAGCAGTTACTCGGGAGGTAGCAATCAGCCCCAGCATTTT
.,TRBD1,TRBV2,TRBJ2-7,CAIAGTVYEQYF,TGTGCCATCGCCGGGACAGTCTACGAGCAGTACTTC
.,.,TRBV29-1,TRBJ2-2,CSVRQYTGELFF,TGCAGCGTTCGGCAGTACACCGGGGAGCTGTTTTTT
.,TRBD1,TRBV27,TRBJ1-6,CASSFSGTGSRSPLHF,TGTGCCAGCAGTTTCAGCGGGACAGGGTCTCGATCACCCCTCCACTTT
.,.,TRBV5-1,TRBJ2-5,CASSLVQGARGTQYF,TGCGCCAGCAGCTTGGTTCAGGGAGCTAGGGGGACCCAGTACTTC
.,.,TRBV28,TRBJ2-4,CASSLKNIQYF,TGTGCCAGCAGCCTCAAAAACATTCAGTACTTC
.,TRBD2,TRBV7-9,TRBJ2-1,CASGERESSYNEQFF,TGTGCCAGCGGGGAGCGGGAGAGCTCCTACAATGAGCAGTTCTTC
.,.,TRBV13,TRBJ1-1,CASSLESNTEAFF,TGTGCCAGCAGCCTTGAATCGAACACTGAAGCTTTCTTT
.,.,TRBV6-5,TRBJ2-2,CASSLRQGGGGELFF,TGTGCCAGCAGTCTGAGGCAGGGAGGTGGCGGGGAGCTGTTTTTT
.,.,TRBV18,TRBJ2-3,CASSPLGTDTQYF,TGTGCCAGCTCACCGTTGGGAACAGATACGCAGTATTTT
.,.,TRBV12-5,TRBJ1-3,CASGPPQVSSGNTIYF,TGTGCTAGTGGTCCCCCTCAAGTGAGCTCTGGAAACACCATATATTTT
.,.,TRBV27,TRBJ2-3,CASSNLRTGARHTQYF,TGTGCCAGCAGTAACCTCAGGACGGGGGCCCGTCATACGCAGTATTTT
.,.,TRBV4-1,TRBJ2-1,CASSQVLKGGHNEQFF,TGCGCCAGCAGCCAAGTTCTAAAGGGGGGCCACAATGAGCAGTTCTTC
once,.,TRBV29-1,TRBJ2-7,CSVSSSYEQYF,TGCAGCGTTTCTAGCTCCTACGAGCAGTACTTC
.,.,TRBV2,TRBJ1-6,CASKPIHYRDRDSPLHF,TGTGCCAGCAAACCAATTCATTACCGGGACCGAGATTCACCCCTCCACTTT
.,.,TRBV5-1,TRBJ1-1,CASSPTRNLGTEAFF,TGCGCCAGCAGCCCAACCAGGAACCTAGGTACTGAAGCTTTCTTT
.,.,TRBV12-3/TRBV12-4,TRBJ2-7,CASSPRDEQYF,TGTGCCAGCAGTCCTCGGGACGAGCAGTACTTC
.,TRBD2,TRBV11-2,TRBJ2-3,CASSIQGLAATSTDTQYF,TGTGCCAGCAGCATTCAGGGACTAGCGGCCACTAGCACAGATACGCAGTATTTT
.,TRBD2,TRBV30,TRBJ2-7,CAWSGPGLALSYEQYF,TGTGCCTGGAGTGGACCGGGACTAGCGCTTTCCTACGAGCAGTACTTC
once,.,TRBV18,TRBJ1-3,CASSSDRSNTIYF,TGTGCCAGCTCATCCGACAGGTCCAACACCATATATTTT
.,.,TRBV9,TRBJ1-1,CASSVEGMNTEAFF,TGTGCCAGCAGCGTAGAAGGCATGAACACTGAAGCTTTCTTT
.,TRBD1,TRBV18,TRBJ1-5,CASSPPTGGSNQPQHF,TGTGCCAGCTCACCACCAACAGGGGGGAGCAATCAGCCCCAGCATTTT
.,.,TRBV19,TRBJ1-4,CASSTGPELFF,TGTGCCAGTAGTACTGGTCCAGAACTGTTTTTT
.,TRBD2,TRBV9,TRBJ2-1,CASSAAGTSFVNEQFF,TGTGCCAGCAGCGCCGCCGGGACTAGCTTTGTGAATGAGCAGTTCTTC
.,.,TRBV6-4,TRBJ1-2,CASSGREGYTF,TGTGCCAGCAGTGGCAGGGAAGGCTACACCTTC
.,.,TRBV6-6,TRBJ1-4,CASSYWGANEKLFF,TGTGCCAGCAGTTACTGGGGGGCAAATGAAAAACTGTTTTTT
.,TRBD1,TRBV5-5,TRBJ1-2,CASSLWDRIYGYTF,TGTGCCAGCAGCCTTTGGGACAGAATCTATGGCTACACCTTC
.,.,TRBV28,TRBJ1-5,CASRKILGGGEPQHF,TGTGCCAGCAGAAAAATTCTTGGGGGGGGCGAGCCCCAGCATTTT
.,.,TRBV19,TRBJ2-2,CATSPGLHTGELFF,TGTGCCACCTCACCGGGACTTCATACCGGGGAGCTGTTTTTT
.,.,TRBV2,TRBJ1-1,CASRPDRNTEAFF,TGTGCCAGCAGGCCAGACAGGAACACTGAAGCTTTCTTT
.,TRBD1,TRBV4-2,TRBJ1-2,CASTQGGTDFNYGYTF,TGTGCCAGCACCCAAGGCGGGACAGACTTTAACTATGGCTACACCTTC
.,TRBD2,TRBV19,TRBJ2-7,CASRNSGSYEQYF,TGTGCCAGTAGAAATAGCGGGAGCTACGAGCAGTACTTC